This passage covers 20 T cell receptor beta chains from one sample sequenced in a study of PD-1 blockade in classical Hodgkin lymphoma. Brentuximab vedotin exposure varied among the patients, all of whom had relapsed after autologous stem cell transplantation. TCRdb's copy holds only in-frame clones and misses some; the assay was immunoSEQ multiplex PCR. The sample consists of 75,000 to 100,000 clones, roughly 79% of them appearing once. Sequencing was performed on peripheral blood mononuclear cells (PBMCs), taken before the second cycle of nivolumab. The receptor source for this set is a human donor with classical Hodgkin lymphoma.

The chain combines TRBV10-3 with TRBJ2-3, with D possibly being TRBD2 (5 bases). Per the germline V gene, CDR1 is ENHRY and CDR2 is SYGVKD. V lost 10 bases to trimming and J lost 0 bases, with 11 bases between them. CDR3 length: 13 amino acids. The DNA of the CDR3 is TGTGCCACCCACCGGGATAGCACAGATACGCAGTATTTT. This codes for CATHRDSTDTQYF.

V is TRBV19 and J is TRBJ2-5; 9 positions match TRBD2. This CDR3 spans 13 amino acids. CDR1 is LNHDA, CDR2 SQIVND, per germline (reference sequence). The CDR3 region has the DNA TGTGCTGCCAGCGGGGGGCGTGGGGAGACCCAGTACTTC. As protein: CAASGGRGETQYF.

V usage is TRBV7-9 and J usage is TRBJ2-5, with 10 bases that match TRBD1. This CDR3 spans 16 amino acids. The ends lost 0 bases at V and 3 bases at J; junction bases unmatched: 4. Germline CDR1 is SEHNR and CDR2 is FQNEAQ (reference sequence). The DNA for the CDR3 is TGTGCCAGCAGCTTAGCGCGTGGGACAGGGGAAGAGACCCAGTACTTC. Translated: CASSLARGTGEETQYF.

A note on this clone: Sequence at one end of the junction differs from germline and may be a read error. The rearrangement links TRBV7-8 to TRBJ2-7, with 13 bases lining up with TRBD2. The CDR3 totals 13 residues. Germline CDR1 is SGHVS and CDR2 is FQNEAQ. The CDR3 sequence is CASSVGTSGARQF. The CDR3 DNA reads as TGTGCCAGCAGCGTCGGGACTAGCGGGGCCCGACAATTC.

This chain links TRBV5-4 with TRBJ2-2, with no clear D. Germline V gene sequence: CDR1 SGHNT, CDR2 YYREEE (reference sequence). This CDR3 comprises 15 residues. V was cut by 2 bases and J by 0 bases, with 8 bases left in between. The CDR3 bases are TGTGCCAGCAGCTTCCCCACATCGAACACCGGGGAGCTGTTTTTT. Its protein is CASSFPTSNTGELFF.

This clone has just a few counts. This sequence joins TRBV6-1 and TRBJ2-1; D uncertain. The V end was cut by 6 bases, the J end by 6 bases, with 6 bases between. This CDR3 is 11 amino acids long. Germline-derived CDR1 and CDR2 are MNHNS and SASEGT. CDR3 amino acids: CASRRTNEQFF. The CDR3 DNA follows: TGTGCCAGCAGGCGAACCAATGAGCAGTTCTTC.

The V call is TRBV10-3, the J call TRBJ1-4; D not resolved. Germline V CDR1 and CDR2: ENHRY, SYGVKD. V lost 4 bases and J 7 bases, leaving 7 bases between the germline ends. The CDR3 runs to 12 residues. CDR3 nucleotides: TGTGCCATCAGTGGAGGTGGTGAAAAACTGTTTTTT. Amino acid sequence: CAISGGGEKLFF.

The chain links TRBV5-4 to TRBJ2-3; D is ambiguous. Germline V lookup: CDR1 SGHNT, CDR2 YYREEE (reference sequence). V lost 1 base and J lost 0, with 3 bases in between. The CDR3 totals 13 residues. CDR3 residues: CASSLRSTDTQYF. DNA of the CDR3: TGTGCCAGCAGCTTGCGTAGCACAGATACGCAGTATTTT.

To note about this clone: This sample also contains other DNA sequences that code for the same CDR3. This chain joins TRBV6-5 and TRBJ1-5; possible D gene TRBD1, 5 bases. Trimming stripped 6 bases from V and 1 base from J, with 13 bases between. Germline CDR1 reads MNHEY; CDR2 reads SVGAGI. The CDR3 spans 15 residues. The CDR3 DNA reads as TGTGCCAGCAGCTGGGACGGGTCAAGCAATCAGCCCCAGCATTTT. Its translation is CASSWDGSSNQPQHF.

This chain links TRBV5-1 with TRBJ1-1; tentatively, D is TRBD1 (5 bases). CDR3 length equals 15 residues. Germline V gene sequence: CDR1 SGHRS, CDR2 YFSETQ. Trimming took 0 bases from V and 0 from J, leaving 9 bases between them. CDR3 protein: CASSLGAGVNTEAFF. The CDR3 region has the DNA TGCGCCAGCAGCTTGGGAGCGGGGGTGAACACTGAAGCTTTCTTT.

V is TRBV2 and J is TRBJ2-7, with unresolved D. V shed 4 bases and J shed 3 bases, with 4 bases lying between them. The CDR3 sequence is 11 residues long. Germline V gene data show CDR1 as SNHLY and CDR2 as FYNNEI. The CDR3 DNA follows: TGTGCCAGCAGTGTCAACTACGAGCAGTACTTC. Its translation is CASSVNYEQYF.

DNA for the CDR3: TGTGCCAGCAGTGAAGCCGGGGGACTCTGCTACTTC. It yields the protein CASSEAGGLCYF. This chain joins TRBV2 and TRBJ2-7, with D perhaps matching TRBD2 (6 bases). Germline loops: CDR1 SNHLY, CDR2 FYNNEI. Between the trimmed V and J ends, which lost 0 bases and 13 bases, there was a span of 13 bases. The CDR3 consists of 12 residues. The whole variable domain, remainder taken from reference TRBV2 and TRBJ2-7, is EPEVTQTPSHQVTQMGQEVILRCVPISNHLYFYWYRQILGQKVEFLVSFYNNEISEKSEIFDDQFSVERPDGSNFTLKIRSTKLEDSAMYFCASSEAGGLCYFGPGTRLTVT.

CDR3 DNA: TGTGCCAGCGGGGGGCCCGTCAACGAGCAGTACTTC. Translated: CASGGPVNEQYF. The chain links TRBV6-5 to TRBJ2-7; TRBD1 or TRBD2 may be the D gene (6 bases each). This CDR3 region has 12 residues. The V and J ends lost 8 bases and 5 bases respectively, with 13 bases between them. Germline-derived CDR1 and CDR2 are MNHEY and SVGAGI.

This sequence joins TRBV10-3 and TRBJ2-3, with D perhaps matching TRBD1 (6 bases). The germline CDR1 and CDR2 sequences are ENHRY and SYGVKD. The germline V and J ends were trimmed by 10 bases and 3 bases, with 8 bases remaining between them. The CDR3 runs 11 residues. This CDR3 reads CATTGTDTQYF. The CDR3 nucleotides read TGTGCCACTACAGGGACAGATACGCAGTATTTT.

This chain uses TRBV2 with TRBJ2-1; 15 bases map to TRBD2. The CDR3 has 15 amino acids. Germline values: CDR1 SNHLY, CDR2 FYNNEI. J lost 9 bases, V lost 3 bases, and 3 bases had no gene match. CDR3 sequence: CASSERTSGRGEQFF. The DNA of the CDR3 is TGTGCCAGCAGTGAGAGGACTAGCGGGAGGGGTGAGCAGTTCTTC.

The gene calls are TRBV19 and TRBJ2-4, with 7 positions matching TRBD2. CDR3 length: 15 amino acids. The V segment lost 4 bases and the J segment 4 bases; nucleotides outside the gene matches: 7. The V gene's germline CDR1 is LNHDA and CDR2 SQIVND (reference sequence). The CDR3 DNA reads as TGTGCCAGTAGTAGCGGGAGAGCGGGAAAAAACATTCAGTACTTC. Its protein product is CASSSGRAGKNIQYF.

Written as DNA, the CDR3 is TGTGCCAGCAGCCAAGATTGGGGGGGCACTGAAGCTTTCTTT. It translates to CASSQDWGGTEAFF. The chain combines TRBV4-2 with TRBJ1-1; D may be TRBD1 (5 bases). Germline V gives CDR1 LGHNA, CDR2 YNFKEQ. With 0 bases removed from V and 4 bases from J, the gap between germline ends came to 9 bases. The CDR3 loop spans 14 amino acids.

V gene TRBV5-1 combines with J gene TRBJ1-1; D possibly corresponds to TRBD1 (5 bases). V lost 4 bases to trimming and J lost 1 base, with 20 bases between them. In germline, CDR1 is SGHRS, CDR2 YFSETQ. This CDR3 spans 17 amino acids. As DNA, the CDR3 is TGCGCCAGCAGCCCGCCGTGGGACCTTGAAGGGAACACTGAAGCTTTCTTT. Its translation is CASSPPWDLEGNTEAFF.

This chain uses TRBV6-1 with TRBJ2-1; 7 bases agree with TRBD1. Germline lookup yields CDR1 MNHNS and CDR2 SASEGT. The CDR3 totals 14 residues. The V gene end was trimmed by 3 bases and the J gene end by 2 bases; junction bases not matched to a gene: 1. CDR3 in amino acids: CASSETGPYNEQFF. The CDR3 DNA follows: TGTGCCAGCAGTGAGACAGGGCCCTACAATGAGCAGTTCTTC.

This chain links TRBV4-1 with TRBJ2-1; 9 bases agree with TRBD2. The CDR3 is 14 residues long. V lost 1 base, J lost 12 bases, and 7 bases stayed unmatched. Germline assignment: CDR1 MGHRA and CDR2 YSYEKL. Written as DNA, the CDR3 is TGCGCCAGCAGCCAAGGTAGCGGGAGAGGTTGGCAGTTCTTC. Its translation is CASSQGSGRGWQFF.